This TCR beta chain was sequenced during a study of CD8+ T cells in alopecia areata. Findings and limits, study-wide: Sequences from scalp samples also cover resident alphabeta T cells of normal skin. Uncertainty remains about how baseline CD8+ expansion links to response, with one nonresponder.

Points on this clone: Its antigen is still unknown.

The treatment here: oral pan-JAK inhibitor, 5-10 mg twice daily. V dropped 3 bases and J dropped 6 bases, with 15 bases sitting between them. This CDR3 comprises 14 residues. The germline V gene has CDR1 SGHRS and CDR2 YFSETQ. RNA, once extracted, was reverse transcribed into cDNA for use as the sequencing template. Clones were read by immunoSEQ multiplex PCR, and TCRdb kept only the in-frame ones, dropping some. The sample yields approximately 220,000 clones, roughly two fifths seen once. Sequenced here: CD4+ T cells sorted from blood, sampled at approximately week 31, from a patient treated with tofacitinib. This TCR was sampled from a human donor with alopecia areata. The V and J genes are TRBV5-1 and TRBJ1-2, with D perhaps matching TRBD1 (5 bases). The CDR3 loop is CASSSGLYKDGYTF. CDR3 nucleotides: TGCGCCAGCAGCTCGGGACTGTACAAGGATGGCTACACCTTC.